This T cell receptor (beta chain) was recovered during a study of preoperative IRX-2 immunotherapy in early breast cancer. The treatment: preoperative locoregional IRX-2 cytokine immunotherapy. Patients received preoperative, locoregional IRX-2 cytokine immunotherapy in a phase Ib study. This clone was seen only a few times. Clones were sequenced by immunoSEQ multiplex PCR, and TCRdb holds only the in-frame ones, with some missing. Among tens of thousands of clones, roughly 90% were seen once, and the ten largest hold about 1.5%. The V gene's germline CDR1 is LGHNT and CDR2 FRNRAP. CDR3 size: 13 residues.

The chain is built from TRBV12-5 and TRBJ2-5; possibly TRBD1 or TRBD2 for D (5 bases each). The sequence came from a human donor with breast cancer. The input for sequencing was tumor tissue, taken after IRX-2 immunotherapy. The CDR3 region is CASNRGYGETQYF. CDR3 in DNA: TGTGCCAGCAACCGGGGCTACGGAGAGACCCAGTACTTC.